The rows below give T cell receptor beta chains drawn from one sample of a study of blood T cell repertoires in COVID-19. Sequencing was performed with immunoSEQ multiplex PCR; in TCRdb, only in-frame clones are kept and a portion is missing. The sample contains approximately 170,000 clones, 86% of which appear only once. The specimen sequenced was peripheral blood. Receptors originate from a woman older than 75 in a cohort sampled during active or convalescent COVID-19. The CDR3 runs from the conserved cysteine through the conserved F or W. D genes are given only for firm matches. Rows may omit the clone size; those that give it use once, few, many or a size class.

v_call,j_call,d_call,clone_size,cdr3_aa,cdr3_nt
TRBV3-1/TRBV3-2,TRBJ2-2,TRBD1,once,CASIRSGQGAGELFF,TGTGCCAGCATTCGGTCGGGACAGGGTGCCGGGGAGCTGTTTTTT
TRBV5-1,TRBJ2-1,-,-,CASYPLASSEQFF,TGCGCCAGCTATCCCCTAGCGTCGAGTGAGCAGTTCTTC
TRBV7-9,TRBJ2-3,TRBD1,-,CASSLATGADTQYF,TGTGCCAGCAGCTTGGCTACAGGGGCAGATACGCAGTATTTT
TRBV7-9,TRBJ1-1,-,-,CASSYPGHVNTEAFF,TGTGCCAGCAGCTACCCGGGACATGTGAACACTGAAGCTTTCTTT
TRBV11-2,TRBJ1-4,TRBD1,-,CASSRTTGAAKEKLFF,TGTGCCAGCAGCCGAACAACAGGGGCCGCAAAAGAAAAACTGTTTTTT
TRBV5-4,TRBJ2-3,-,-,CASSLAGFVENTQYF,TGTGCCAGCAGCTTGGCCGGTTTTGTCGAGAATACGCAGTATTTT
TRBV9,TRBJ1-3,-,-,CASTPGGLGISGNTIYF,TGTGCCAGCACCCCGGGGGGCTTGGGAATATCTGGAAACACCATATATTTT
TRBV3-1/TRBV3-2,TRBJ1-2,-,-,CASSQGVGGYGYTF,TGTGCCAGCAGCCAAGGCGTAGGGGGCTATGGCTACACCTTC
TRBV19,TRBJ2-7,TRBD1,few,CASSRAGTDAYEQYF,TGTGCCAGTAGTCGGGCCGGGACAGACGCCTACGAGCAGTACTTC
TRBV7-9,TRBJ1-2,-,-,CASPAPDEGEGGYTF,TGTGCCAGCCCGGCGCCGGACGAGGGGGAAGGAGGCTACACCTTC
TRBV5-4,TRBJ2-7,TRBD1,once,CASSRRDRAQYEQYF,TGTGCCAGCAGCAGACGGGACAGGGCTCAATACGAGCAGTACTTC
TRBV23-1,TRBJ2-3,TRBD2,-,CASSQSVEVAGAPDTQYF,TGCGCCAGCAGTCAATCTGTTGAGGTAGCGGGAGCCCCTGATACGCAGTATTTT
TRBV5-1,TRBJ1-6,-,-,CASSLEDLTGGSPLHF,TGCGCCAGCAGCTTGGAAGACCTGACAGGCGGTTCACCCCTCCACTTT
TRBV27,TRBJ2-5,-,-,CASSLSRKRETQYF,TGTGCCAGCAGTTTATCTCGTAAACGGGAGACCCAGTACTTC
TRBV9,TRBJ1-2,-,few,CASSVAGRAGFDYGYTF,TGTGCCAGCAGCGTAGCCGGGAGGGCAGGCTTCGACTATGGCTACACCTTC
TRBV4-3,TRBJ2-3,-,once,CASSQDVRTDTQYF,TGCGCCAGCAGCCAAGACGTCCGCACAGATACGCAGTATTTT
TRBV11-2,TRBJ2-5,TRBD2,-,CASSTLPRSGLAFQETQYF,TGTGCCAGCAGTACACTACCCCGATCGGGACTAGCATTCCAAGAGACCCAGTACTTC
TRBV11-2,TRBJ2-1,TRBD1,-,CASSRQGGRMNEQFF,TGTGCCAGCAGCCGACAGGGCGGTAGAATGAATGAGCAGTTCTTC
TRBV20-1,TRBJ2-2,TRBD2,once,CSASTSGGAGELFF,TGCAGTGCTAGTACTAGCGGGGGGGCCGGGGAGCTGTTTTTT
TRBV2,TRBJ2-4,-,-,CASSELLAKNIQYF,TGTGCCAGCAGTGAACTATTAGCCAAAAACATTCAGTACTTC
TRBV3-1/TRBV3-2,TRBJ1-4,-,-,CASSQAVTNEKLFF,TGTGCCAGCAGCCAAGCAGTAACTAATGAAAAACTGTTTTTT
TRBV19,TRBJ1-1,TRBD1,-,CASSTGDRLLNTEAFF,TGTGCCAGTAGTACCGGGGACAGGTTATTAAACACTGAAGCTTTCTTT
TRBV4-1,TRBJ1-1,TRBD1,-,CASSQVDRESTEAFF,TGCGCCAGCAGCCAAGTTGACAGGGAGAGCACTGAAGCTTTCTTT
TRBV29-1,TRBJ2-7,TRBD2,-,CSVRNSGGVSYEQYF,TGCAGCGTTCGGAATAGCGGGGGTGTCTCCTACGAGCAGTACTTC
TRBV7-2,TRBJ2-1,TRBD2,-,CASIDRGAGGQYDEQFF,TGTGCCAGCATCGACCGTGGAGCGGGGGGGCAATACGATGAGCAGTTCTTC
TRBV7-6,TRBJ2-7,TRBD1,-,CASSLEGYRGIYEQYF,TGTGCCAGCAGCTTAGAAGGGTACAGGGGAATCTACGAGCAGTACTTC
TRBV6-5,TRBJ2-7,TRBD1,-,CASSYSRTGYEQYF,TGTGCCAGCAGTTACTCGCGGACAGGGTACGAGCAGTACTTC
TRBV19,TRBJ1-5,TRBD1,once,CASSIGGRDRGWPQHF,TGTGCCAGTAGTATAGGGGGGAGGGACAGGGGATGGCCCCAGCATTTT